These T cell receptor beta chains were read from a single sample in a study of T cells in Graves' hyperthyroidism and ophthalmopathy. From the multiplex PCR reads, TCRdb called clonotypes with MiXCR, one entry per CDR3 protein. Of about 200,000 distinct CDR3 sequences detected, 15% to 20% appear once; the ten largest clones hold 35% to 50%. The sequencing sample was made of blood. The receptor source for this set is a man aged 40-49 years with Graves' hyperthyroidism. Each CDR3 is given with its conserved first and last residue. The D gene is left open where the match is weak. Size is omitted from some rows. Given values are once, few, many or a class for expanded clones.

TRBD2 | TRBJ2-3 | TRBV20-1 | many | TGCAGTGCCCGAGCCGAGCGGGGGGTCACAGATACGCAGTATTTT | CSARAERGVTDTQYF
TRBD1 | TRBJ1-2 | TRBV6-2/TRBV6-3 | . | TGTGCCAGCAGTTACTCTCGCACCGACAGGGGGAAATATGGCTACACCTTC | CASSYSRTDRGKYGYTF
TRBD1 | TRBJ2-2 | TRBV10-3 | few | TGTGCCGTCTCACAGGGGGCGCGGACCGGGGAGCTGTTTTTT | CAVSQGARTGELFF
. | TRBJ2-5 | TRBV4-3 | . | TGCGCCAGCAGCCAAGATTTGGGAGGATCGGAGACCCAGTACTTC | CASSQDLGGSETQYF
. | TRBJ2-5 | TRBV6-1 | many | TGTGCCAGCAGTGAAGGCGGGGGCCTGGGGGAGACCCAGTACTTC | CASSEGGGLGETQYF
. | TRBJ1-3 | TRBV6-1 | once | TGTGCCAGCGGCCTAATGAGGGGGACAGGAAACACCATATATTTT | CASGLMRGTGNTIYF
TRBD2 | TRBJ2-3 | TRBV20-1 | many | TGCAGTGCTGGGTCGGCGGGGGTCACAGATACGCAGTATTTT | CSAGSAGVTDTQYF
. | TRBJ2-3 | TRBV24-1 | many | TGTGCCACCAGTGATTTGGGGGGCAGGGGACCAGATACGCAGTATTTT | CATSDLGGRGPDTQYF
. | TRBJ1-2 | TRBV11-2 | many | TGTGCCAGCAGCTTAGATTACACGCATGGCTACACCTTC | CASSLDYTHGYTF
. | TRBJ1-5 | TRBV28 | . | TGTGCCAGCAGTACCTACCTTCAGGGGTATAGCAATCAGCCCCAGCATTTT | CASSTYLQGYSNQPQHF
. | TRBJ2-7 | TRBV20-1 | many | TGCAGTGCTAGAGCGCCAGGGGAAAACGAGCAGTACTTC | CSARAPGENEQYF
. | TRBJ2-7 | TRBV4-3 | few | TGCGCCAGCAGTCCAAATACGGGGTACGAGCAGTACTTC | CASSPNTGYEQYF
. | TRBJ2-3 | TRBV6-1 | few | TGTGCCAGCAGCGTGGACAGCGGCACAGATACGCAGTATTTT | CASSVDSGTDTQYF
. | TRBJ1-4 | TRBV30 | many | TGTGCCTGGAGTGGTGTCGGGGAGGTAGAAAAACTGTTTTTT | CAWSGVGEVEKLFF
. | TRBJ2-1 | TRBV9 | . | TGTGCCAGCAGCGTAGGAGACAATGAGCAGTTCTTC | CASSVGDNEQFF
TRBD1 | TRBJ1-2 | TRBV7-2 | . | TGTGCCAGCAGTTCTCTACAGGGGACCTATGGCTACACCTTC | CASSSLQGTYGYTF
TRBD1 | TRBJ2-5 | TRBV25-1 | many | TGTGCCAGCAGGGACAGGGTAAACCAAGAGACCCAGTACTTC | CASRDRVNQETQYF
. | TRBJ1-2 | TRBV6-1 | . | TGTGCCAGCGCAGTGGCCCCCTTAGGGCAGTACTATGGCTACACCTTC | CASAVAPLGQYYGYTF
TRBD1 | TRBJ1-2 | TRBV19 | . | TGTGCCAGTAGGCAACAGGGAGGGGGCGGCTACACCTTC | CASRQQGGGGYTF
. | TRBJ2-7 | TRBV19 | . | TGTGCCAGTAGTATTCCGAGGGGAGACCTAAGCTCCTACGAGCAGTACTTC | CASSIPRGDLSSYEQYF
. | TRBJ1-5 | TRBV6-4 | . | TGTGCCAGCAGCCGTGGGATGAGCGGCAATCAGCCCCAGCATTTT | CASSRGMSGNQPQHF
. | TRBJ1-5 | TRBV2 | many | TGTGCCAGCAGTCCTAACCCATCCGGGGGGTGGGGCAATCAGCCCCAGCATTTT | CASSPNPSGGWGNQPQHF
. | TRBJ1-1 | TRBV24-1 | . | TGTGCCACCAGTGATCCGGACACCACTGAAGCTTTCTTT | CATSDPDTTEAFF
. | TRBJ1-1 | TRBV6-1 | . | TGTGCCAGCAGTGAATTTGGTCGGAACACTGAAGCTTTCTTT | CASSEFGRNTEAFF
. | TRBJ2-2 | TRBV6-1 | many | TGTGCGGGTATTTTGGGGGATACCGGGGAGCTGTTTTTT | CAGILGDTGELFF
TRBD1 | TRBJ1-2 | TRBV20-1 | many | TGCAGTGCCTACAAGACAGGGGGAGCGAAAGGCTACACCTTC | CSAYKTGGAKGYTF
TRBD1 | TRBJ1-3 | TRBV5-6 | . | TGTGCCAGCAGCTCGAACAAGCAGGGGGACACCATATATTTT | CASSSNKQGDTIYF
. | TRBJ1-5 | TRBV4-3 | . | TGCGCCAGCAGCCAAGAGGTACTAACCGGACAGCCCCAGCATTTT | CASSQEVLTGQPQHF
. | TRBJ2-7 | TRBV4-3 | many | TGCGCCAGCAGCCAGGCCGGCAGGGCCTACGAGCAGTACTTC | CASSQAGRAYEQYF
. | TRBJ1-1 | TRBV2 | many | TGTGCCAGCAGTGTTCAGATGAACACTGAAGCTTTCTTT | CASSVQMNTEAFF
TRBD1 | TRBJ2-7 | TRBV27 | few | TGTGCCAGCAGTTTAGACAGGGGACGGGCCTACGAGCAGTACTTC | CASSLDRGRAYEQYF
. | TRBJ1-5 | TRBV19 | . | TGTGCCAGTAGTAGGGAGAGGTTTGGGCCCCAGCATTTT | CASSRERFGPQHF
. | TRBJ2-5 | TRBV9 | . | TGTGCCAGCAGCGTAGCTACGTGGGAGACCCAGTACTTC | CASSVATWETQYF
. | TRBJ2-5 | TRBV2 | many | TGTGCCAGCAGTGCATCGGGGGCCCAAGAGACCCAGTACTTC | CASSASGAQETQYF
. | TRBJ2-3 | TRBV6-2/TRBV6-3 | few | TGTGCCAGCAGTTACGGGTTGACTAAAATCACAGATACGCAGTATTTT | CASSYGLTKITDTQYF
. | TRBJ1-4 | TRBV7-9 | few | TGTGCCAGCAGCTTAGATATCGGAGTAGGAGAAAAACTGTTTTTT | CASSLDIGVGEKLFF
TRBD1 | TRBJ2-1 | TRBV5-1 | many | TGCGCCAGCAGCTTAGGAACAGGGGTGAGGAATGAGCAGTTCTTC | CASSLGTGVRNEQFF
. | TRBJ2-3 | TRBV9 | many | TGTGCCAGCAGTTACCCAGGCACAGATACGCAGTATTTT | CASSYPGTDTQYF
. | TRBJ1-1 | TRBV20-1 | . | TGCAGTGCCGTTCACCCCAGAAACACTGAAGCTTTCTTT | CSAVHPRNTEAFF
. | TRBJ1-1 | TRBV24-1 | many | TGTGCCACCAGTGACCCCAATCTGGCGGGTGCTTTCTTT | CATSDPNLAGAFF
. | TRBJ1-5 | TRBV12-3/TRBV12-4 | few | TGTGCCAGCAGTAGGACAAGAGCAAATCAGCCCCAGCATTTT | CASSRTRANQPQHF
. | TRBJ2-7 | TRBV7-9 | few | TGTGCCAGCAGCTTAGTGGCAGGGGTCTACGAGCAGTACTTC | CASSLVAGVYEQYF
TRBD1 | TRBJ2-5 | TRBV28 | many | TGTGCCAGCAGTTGGAGGGACAGGAAAGAGACCCAGTACTTC | CASSWRDRKETQYF
. | TRBJ2-4 | TRBV7-2 | many | TGTGCCAGCAGCAACCGACGTGGGGGGGCGAGAAACATTCAGTACTTC | CASSNRRGGARNIQYF
TRBD1 | TRBJ1-1 | TRBV2 | many | TGTGCCAGCAGTTACAGGGGGGAAGGAGGCGAAGCTTTCTTT | CASSYRGEGGEAFF
. | TRBJ1-5 | TRBV29-1 | many | TGCAGCGTTGCCGGGGGTGGAAATCAGCCCCAGCATTTT | CSVAGGGNQPQHF